Below, 28 T cell receptor beta chains from the same sample are listed, as sequenced in a study of shared clonotypes between healthy human individuals. Here immunoSEQ multiplex PCR was the method, and the copy in TCRdb shows in-frame clones only, minus some. The data hold some 2,000,000 clones, with roughly 95% observed a single time. Naive-designated CD8 cells lacked CD45RO, were positively enriched for CCR7, and omitted terminally differentiated effector memory CD45RA+ cells. Sequencing was done on a sample of naive CD8+ T cells sorted from blood. The receptors derive from a man aged 18 to 29 in good health.

Concerning this clone: Other DNA sequences in this sample translate to the same CDR3. This chain joins TRBV5-1 and TRBJ2-7, with 7 bases aligning to TRBD1. V gave up 0 bases and J gave up 1 base; unmatched junction bases: 4. The germline CDR1 and CDR2 sequences are SGHRS and YFSETQ. This CDR3 comprises 15 residues. The CDR3 protein is CASSLGGTASYEQYF. CDR3 nucleotides: TGCGCCAGCAGCTTGGGTGGGACAGCTTCCTACGAGCAGTACTTC.

The CDR3 DNA sequence: TGTGCCAGCAGCGAGACCATTGGGGAGCTGTTTTTT. Residues: CASSETIGELFF. The chain employs TRBV7-6 and TRBJ2-2; D call uncertain. Germline V CDR1 and CDR2: SGHVS, FNYEAQ. This CDR3 has 12 amino acids. The V end lost 5 bases, the J end lost 8 bases, and 9 bases lay between the germline ends. Combining the CDR3 with reference TRBV7-6 and TRBJ2-2 gives the whole variable domain GAGVSQSPRYKVTKRGQDVALRCDPISGHVSLYWYRQALGQGPEFLTYFNYEAQQDKSGLPNDRFSAERPEGSISTLTIQRTEQRDSAMYRCASSETIGELFFGEGSRLTVL.

The CDR3 DNA reads TGTGCCACCAGCAGATTTAGCGGGTTAAGCTCCTACGAGCAGTACTTC. It codes for CATSRFSGLSSYEQYF. V and J are TRBV15 and TRBJ2-7, with TRBD2 matching over 7 bases. The CDR3 has 16 amino acids. The germline gives CDR1 LNHNV, CDR2 YYDKDF (reference sequence). V was clipped by 2 bases and J by 0 bases; unmatched bases: 7.

This clone has just a few counts. The chain links TRBV27 to TRBJ2-7, with D perhaps TRBD1 or TRBD2 (6 bases each). The CDR3 runs 15 residues. The V and J ends lost 4 bases and 6 bases respectively, with 19 bases between them. From germline, CDR1 is MNHEY and CDR2 SMNVEV (reference sequence). CDR3 nucleotide sequence: TGTGCCAGCAGTTGGGGAACCCTAAAGGGGGGCGAGCAGTACTTC. Protein product: CASSWGTLKGGEQYF.

CDR3 sequence (DNA): TGTGCCTGGAGTTTGGGGGAATACGAGCAGTACTTC. Translation gives CAWSLGEYEQYF. The V call is TRBV30, the J call TRBJ2-7; D tentatively fits TRBD1 or TRBD2 (5 bases each). Germline CDR1 is GTSNPN and CDR2 is SVGIG (reference sequence). The CDR3 runs 12 residues. The V gene lost 2 bases and the J gene lost 4 bases, with 9 bases spanning the gap.

About this clone itself: This same CDR3 is encoded by further DNA sequences in the sample. The V and J genes are TRBV11-2 and TRBJ2-5, with D maybe TRBD2 (5 bases). With 1 base removed from V and 2 bases from J, the gap between germline ends came to 8 bases. Per the germline V gene, CDR1 is SGHAT and CDR2 is FQNNGV. The CDR3 is 14 residues long. The CDR3, as DNA: TGTGCCAGCAGCTTAGGGACGGGGCAAGAGACCCAGTACTTC. Encoded protein: CASSLGTGQETQYF.

This chain uses TRBV7-9 with TRBJ1-2; no firm D call. V was pared by 10 bases and J by 6 bases, with 15 bases between. The CDR3 has 12 residues. Germline lookup yields CDR1 SEHNR and CDR2 FQNEAQ (reference sequence). CDR3 in amino acids: CATLEGLDGYTF. DNA of the CDR3: TGTGCCACCCTAGAAGGCCTAGATGGCTACACCTTC.

In the case of this clone: The identical CDR3 is also encoded by other nucleotide sequences in the sample. The rearrangement uses TRBV6-5 and TRBJ2-5; D gene ambiguous. V shed 2 bases and J shed 4 bases, with 5 bases lying between them. Per germline, CDR1 MNHEY and CDR2 SVGAGI. This CDR3 has 12 amino acids. CDR3 DNA sequence: TGTGCCAGCAGTTACGACGGAGAGACCCAGTACTTC. Protein product: CASSYDGETQYF.

The J gene is TRBJ2-1, the V gene TRBV27, with TRBD2 identical over 10 bases. CDR3 length: 14 amino acids. The ends lost 5 bases at V and 6 bases at J; junction bases unmatched: 4. Germline assignment: CDR1 MNHEY and CDR2 SMNVEV (reference sequence). CDR3 DNA: TGTGCCAGCAGTCTAAGGACTAGCGGCAATGAGCAGTTCTTC. Its protein is CASSLRTSGNEQFF.

The gene calls are TRBV19 and TRBJ2-1, with 9 nucleotides matching TRBD2. The CDR3 is made up of 17 amino acids. The germline CDR1 and CDR2 sequences are LNHDA and SQIVND (reference sequence). The trim removed 11 bases at V and 0 bases at J, leaving 14 bases unmatched. The CDR3 DNA is TGTGCCTCATCTGGACTAGCGTCCAAGAGCTCCTACAATGAGCAGTTCTTC. Translation gives CASSGLASKSSYNEQFF.

The V and J genes are TRBV4-1 and TRBJ1-2, with D perhaps matching TRBD1 (5 bases). The germline V and J ends were trimmed by 0 bases and 6 bases, with 11 bases remaining between them. This CDR3 comprises 14 residues. In germline, CDR1 is MGHRA, CDR2 YSYEKL. CDR3 protein: CASSQDFLGDGYTF. The CDR3 bases are TGCGCCAGCAGCCAAGATTTTCTGGGGGATGGCTACACCTTC.

V and J are TRBV7-9 and TRBJ2-1, with D unclear. CDR3 length equals 15 residues. Germline V lookup: CDR1 SEHNR, CDR2 FQNEAQ (reference sequence). Trimming removed 5 bases at V and 5 bases at J, with 16 bases between. The CDR3 loop is CASSLWMTPNNEQFF. CDR3 DNA sequence: TGTGCCAGCAGCCTCTGGATGACACCTAACAATGAGCAGTTCTTC. Based on the CDR3 plus reference TRBV7-9 and TRBJ2-1, the full variable domain is DTGVSQNPRHKITKRGQNVTFRCDPISEHNRLYWYRQTLGQGPEFLTYFQNEAQLEKSRLLSDRFSAERPKGSFSTLEIQRTEQGDSAMYLCASSLWMTPNNEQFFGPGTRLTVL.

Remarks on this clone: Other DNA sequences in the sample encode the same CDR3. The chain employs TRBV4-1 and TRBJ1-2; D not certain. Germline V lookup: CDR1 MGHRA, CDR2 YSYEKL. The V gene lost 1 base and the J gene lost 8 bases, with 5 bases spanning the gap. The CDR3 loop spans 11 amino acids. The DNA of the CDR3 is TGCGCCAGCAGCCAAGGGGGAGGCTACACCTTC. Its protein product is CASSQGGGYTF.

On this clone: This CDR3 is also generated by other DNA sequences in the sample. The genes are TRBV5-4 and TRBJ2-3, with 7 positions matching TRBD2. CDR3 length: 14 amino acids. Germline-derived CDR1 and CDR2 are SGHNT and YYREEE (reference sequence). After removal of 0 bases from V and 3 bases from J, the junction contained 1 base not matched to a gene. Here the CDR3 reads CASSLAGGTDTQYF. CDR3 sequence (DNA): TGTGCCAGCAGCTTGGCGGGGGGAACAGATACGCAGTATTTT.

Here the CDR3 DNA reads TGTGCCAGCAGCAAAGAGGGGGCGTTGAACACTGAAGCTTTCTTT. Translation: CASSKEGALNTEAFF. J is TRBJ1-1 and V is TRBV21-1; the table names TRBD1, a call not compared with the DNA. TRBV21-1 is described as a pseudogene. The CDR3 is 15 amino acids.

CDR3: CASSYGGRNTEAFF. In DNA form, the CDR3 reads TGTGCCAGCAGTTACGGGGGTCGGAACACTGAAGCTTTCTTT. The chain recombines TRBV6-6 with TRBJ1-1, with D possibly matching TRBD1 (5 bases). V was trimmed by 2 bases and J by 1 base, leaving 8 bases between them. CDR1 and CDR2 from the germline V gene are MNHNY and SVGAGI (reference sequence). The CDR3 totals 14 residues.

J is TRBJ2-7 and V is TRBV7-9; TRBD1 agrees at 9 bases. Germline values: CDR1 SEHNR, CDR2 FQNEAQ (reference sequence). The J segment lost 4 bases and the V segment lost 5 bases, leaving 9 bases of the junction unmatched. The CDR3 consists of 15 residues. CDR3 sequence (DNA): TGTGCCAGCAGCCCAGGGACAGGGATTCATTACGAGCAGTACTTC. As protein: CASSPGTGIHYEQYF.

This sequence joins TRBV6-5 and TRBJ1-5; the match to TRBD1 covers 8 bases. The CDR3 is 16 residues long. The germline V gene encodes CDR1 MNHEY and CDR2 SVGAGI. Unmatched junction bases numbered 7, after V lost 4 bases and J lost 2 bases. Here the CDR3 DNA reads TGTGCCAGCAGTTCGGCAATGGGACAGGGCAATCAGCCCCAGCATTTT. Its translation is CASSSAMGQGNQPQHF.

V is TRBV15 and J is TRBJ2-3; D perhaps matches TRBD1 (6 bases). CDR3 length: 17 amino acids. V lost 1 base to trimming and J lost 1 base, with 15 bases between them. CDR1 and CDR2 (germline): LNHNV, YYDKDF (reference sequence). In DNA, the CDR3 is TGTGCCACCAGCAGAGTTTGGGGGCTGAGTGGCACAGATACGCAGTATTTT. Amino acids: CATSRVWGLSGTDTQYF.

The chain combines TRBV5-1 with TRBJ2-7; 7 nucleotides line up with TRBD2. The CDR3 loop spans 14 amino acids. V trimming: 4 bases; J trimming: 1 base; junction bases outside the gene matches: 5. The germline V gene has CDR1 SGHRS and CDR2 YFSETQ. CDR3 amino acids: CASSPFGGSYEQYF. The DNA for the CDR3 is TGCGCCAGCAGCCCCTTCGGGGGGTCCTACGAGCAGTACTTC.

The J gene is TRBJ2-7, the V gene TRBV30; D possibly corresponds to TRBD1 (5 bases). V shed 0 bases and J shed 3 bases, with 12 bases lying between them. Germline V gene data show CDR1 as GTSNPN and CDR2 as SVGIG (reference sequence). This CDR3 has 14 amino acids. The CDR3 region is CAWSVQAGDYEQYF. CDR3 nucleotides: TGTGCCTGGAGTGTACAGGCAGGAGACTACGAGCAGTACTTC.

As concerns this clone: Other DNA sequences in this sample translate to the same CDR3. The chain uses TRBV9 and TRBJ2-5; D may be TRBD2 (5 bases). Per germline, CDR1 SGDLS and CDR2 YYNGEE. This CDR3 has 14 amino acids. Trimming pared 0 bases from V and 3 bases from J, leaving 9 bases between. This chain's CDR3 is CASSVGWGEETQYF. As DNA, the CDR3 is TGTGCCAGCAGCGTAGGGTGGGGAGAAGAGACCCAGTACTTC.

The chain is built from TRBV9 and TRBJ2-1, with D hard to call. With 0 bases removed from V and 5 bases from J, the gap between germline ends came to 12 bases. Germline loops: CDR1 SGDLS, CDR2 YYNGEE. The CDR3 has 15 residues. For the CDR3, the DNA is TGTGCCAGCAGCGTAGAAGGCGCGGATAACAATGAGCAGTTCTTC. Amino acid sequence: CASSVEGADNNEQFF.

The chain links TRBV10-3 to TRBJ1-3; 9 nucleotides align to TRBD1. V was clipped by 8 bases and J by 3 bases; unmatched bases: 14. Germline V gene sequence: CDR1 ENHRY, CDR2 SYGVKD. The CDR3 is 17 amino acids. This CDR3 reads CAISETGGFSIGNTIYF. CDR3 coding DNA: TGTGCCATCTCCGAGACAGGGGGTTTTTCGATTGGAAACACCATATATTTT.

The chain has TRBV28 and TRBJ2-2; D ambiguous. This CDR3 region has 15 residues. Trimming took off 6 bases at V and 2 bases at J, with 13 bases between the two ends. Germline CDR1 MDHEN, CDR2 SYDVKM. The CDR3 sequence is CASSPTADNTGELFF. As DNA, the CDR3 is TGTGCCAGCAGCCCTACGGCAGACAACACCGGGGAGCTGTTTTTT. The entire variable domain, with the rest obtained from reference TRBV28 and TRBJ2-2, is as follows: DVKVTQSSRYLVKRTGEKVFLECVQDMDHENMFWYRQDPGLGLRLIYFSYDVKMKEKGDIPEGYSVSREKKERFSLILESASTNQTSMYLCASSPTADNTGELFFGEGSRLTVL.

Of note for this clone: Other DNA sequences in this specimen translate into the identical CDR3. This chain connects TRBV9 to TRBJ2-1; D remains unclear. The germline CDR1 and CDR2 sequences are SGDLS and YYNGEE. The CDR3 is 16 residues long. V shed 0 bases and J shed 0 bases, with 10 bases lying between them. CDR3 DNA: TGTGCCAGCAGCGTAGATTCTGCGAGCTCCTACAATGAGCAGTTCTTC. Encoded protein: CASSVDSASSYNEQFF.

The rearrangement links TRBV6-7 to TRBJ2-7; D gene unclear. TRBV6-7 is noted as an ORF with a role that remains uncertain. This CDR3 is 15 amino acids long. The V end lost 4 bases, the J end lost 3 bases, and 16 bases lay between the germline ends. The CDR3 loop reads CASSSPGPWGYEQYF. The CDR3 nucleotides read TGTGCCAGCAGTTCTCCGGGCCCGTGGGGCTACGAGCAGTACTTC.

V gene TRBV30 combines with J gene TRBJ2-5, with D maybe TRBD2 (5 bases). The germline V gene encodes CDR1 GTSNPN and CDR2 SVGIG (reference sequence). The length of the CDR3 is 14 residues. This CDR3 reads CASDGARVKETQYF. The CDR3 DNA follows: TGTGCTTCGGACGGAGCGAGGGTGAAAGAGACCCAGTACTTC.